The source of this T cell receptor (beta chain) is a study of blood T cell repertoires in COVID-19. Whole-study context: T cells, B-cell-depleted T cells, or PBMCs provided the cDNA or gDNA that served as material.

The V and J ends lost 4 bases and 2 bases, in that order; junction bases with no gene match: 10. CDR1 is LGHDT, CDR2 YNNKEL, per germline (reference sequence). This CDR3 comprises 18 residues. Original processing notes: Amplified reference gene primers provided the basis for estimating nucleated cell counts. TCRdb keeps only in-frame clones here, not all; method: immunoSEQ multiplex PCR. The DNA gave D and trimming, while V, J and clone size come from that table. The sample consists of 150,000 to 180,000 clones, just under 85% of them appearing once. The clonotype comes from a woman aged 60-75 years with acute or convalescent COVID-19. The V call is TRBV3-1 (or the pseudogene TRBV3-2), the J call TRBJ2-1, with TRBD2 matching 11 bases. The sample taken for sequencing was peripheral blood. The CDR3 nucleotides are TGTGCCAGCAGCCCCTATCTCCCTAGCGGGGGGCCCTACAATGAGCAGTTCTTC. This translates into CASSPYLPSGGPYNEQFF.